Here is one T cell receptor (beta chain) with its context. This sample was included in a study of control samples from healthy donors and cancer patients. The data were produced by immunoSEQ multiplex PCR, yet TCRdb's version contains in-frame clones alone and is incomplete. Here the sample spans approximately 190,000 clones, over 80% being singletons. Germline lookup yields CDR1 MNHEY and CDR2 SVGAGI. V trimming: 6 bases; J trimming: 0 bases; junction bases outside the gene matches: 6. The length of the CDR3 is 15 residues. The origin of this receptor is a man aged 25-45 years in good health. This chain uses TRBV6-5 with TRBJ1-2, with TRBD1 matching 8 bases. Material for sequencing was blood. CDR3 protein: CASSRTGNTNYGYTF. DNA of the CDR3: TGTGCCAGCAGCCGGACAGGGAATACTAACTATGGCTACACCTTC.